The next 32 T cell receptor beta chains were all read from a single sample in a study of T cells after yellow fever vaccination. One entry per CDR3 protein, called by TCRdb with MiXCR from the 5' RACE reads. The table records 20,000 to 25,000 distinct CDR3 sequences, around 3.5% of them present only once. Sample: PBMCs, either bulk or a sorted T-cell subset (CD4+, CD8+, memory, or dextramer-sorted; not recorded which), taken more than 35 days after the first yellow fever vaccination. The receptors derive from a man aged 18 to 29 who received the YFV17D yellow fever vaccine.

This clonotype has ten or more counts. The chain recombines TRBV12-3 or TRBV12-4 with TRBJ2-3, with 12 nucleotides matching TRBD2. This CDR3 region has 16 residues. J gave up 14 bases and V 3 bases, and 15 bases lay outside the gene matches. Here the CDR3 DNA reads TGTGCCAGCAGTTTGCGACTAGCGGGGGCCTCGGCTGGGAGGTATTTT. The encoded protein is CASSLRLAGASAGRYF.

The gene calls are TRBV13 and TRBJ1-2, with TRBD1 as a possible D gene (5 bases). Per the germline V gene, CDR1 is PRHDT and CDR2 is FYEKMQ (reference sequence). V lost 10 bases and J 7 bases, leaving 16 bases between the germline ends. The CDR3 runs 12 residues. CDR3 sequence (DNA): TGTGCCATGGGCCCGGGGCTCAGTGGCTACACCTTC. Translating gives CAMGPGLSGYTF. Using reference TRBV13 and TRBJ1-2 for the parts outside the CDR3, the full variable domain is AAGVIQSPRHLIKEKRETATLKCYPIPRHDTVYWYQQGPGQDPQFLISFYEKMQSDKGSIPDRFSAQQFSDYHSELNMSSLELGDSALYFCAMGPGLSGYTFGSGTRLTVV.

In this sample, this clonotype turned up many times. The chain links TRBV5-4 to TRBJ2-3; 10 bases fit TRBD1. The V segment lost 1 base and the J segment 2 bases; nucleotides outside the gene matches: 7. The length of the CDR3 is 17 residues. The germline gives CDR1 SGHNT, CDR2 YYREEE (reference sequence). CDR3 nucleotide sequence: TGTGCCAGCAGCTTGAGTACCGGGACAGGGGTCACAGATACGCAGTATTTT. Encoded protein: CASSLSTGTGVTDTQYF.

This clonotype was picked up many times. The genes are TRBV27 and TRBJ1-3; possibly TRBD1 for D (6 bases). In germline, CDR1 is MNHEY, CDR2 SMNVEV (reference sequence). V shed 8 bases and J shed 4 bases, with 24 bases lying between them. The CDR3 runs 17 residues. Written as DNA, the CDR3 is TGTGCCAGCGCTCCCGGAGCCACAGGGACACAGGGAAACACCATATATTTT. Protein product: CASAPGATGTQGNTIYF.

There are many counts of this clonotype. The chain couples TRBV24-1 to TRBJ2-1; TRBD1 agrees at 9 bases. Per germline, CDR1 KGHDR and CDR2 SFDVKD. V lost 3 bases and J lost 8; bases outside the gene matches: 7. This CDR3 comprises 15 residues. The CDR3 DNA sequence: TGTGCCACCAGTGATCCGGGACAGGGCGGGGATGAGCAGTTCTTC. It yields the protein CATSDPGQGGDEQFF.

This clonotype showed up many times. The chain has TRBV9 and TRBJ2-2; D tentatively reads TRBD1 or TRBD2 (7 bases each). This CDR3 comprises 15 residues. Germline V gene data show CDR1 as SGDLS and CDR2 as YYNGEE. V dropped 3 bases and J dropped 4 bases, with 13 bases sitting between them. The CDR3 sequence: CASSGQGGITGELFF. Here the CDR3 DNA reads TGTGCCAGCAGCGGTCAGGGGGGGATCACCGGGGAGCTGTTTTTT.

This clonotype was detected ten times or more. V gene TRBV11-3 combines with J gene TRBJ2-7; possibly TRBD2 for D (5 bases). Per the germline V gene, CDR1 is SGHNT and CDR2 is YENEEA. The CDR3 contains 14 residues. Deletions cut 1 base from V and 2 bases from J, with 9 bases between. The CDR3 protein is CASSLASGTYEQYF. The CDR3 DNA sequence: TGTGCCAGCAGCTTAGCGTCCGGGACCTACGAGCAGTACTTC.

This clonotype was seen at least ten times. The chain links TRBV3-1 to TRBJ2-1; D call uncertain. CDR3 length: 15 amino acids. Trimming left V 3 bases short and J 0 bases short, with 9 bases between. Germline V gene data show CDR1 as LGHDT and CDR2 as YNNKEL (reference sequence). CDR3 in DNA: TGTGCCAGCAGCCACGGGCCGAGCTCCTACAATGAGCAGTTCTTC. As protein: CASSHGPSSYNEQFF.

This clonotype was seen at least ten times. The CDR3: CASSYRPRGYEQYF. DNA for the CDR3: TGTGCCAGCAGCTATAGGCCCCGGGGTTACGAGCAGTACTTC. This chain connects TRBV7-2 to TRBJ2-7; possible D gene TRBD2, 5 bases. V lost 4 bases and J lost 4, with 14 bases in between. The CDR3 extends over 14 amino acids. Germline lookup yields CDR1 SGHTA and CDR2 FQGNSA.

This clonotype was observed at least ten times. V usage is TRBV12-3 or TRBV12-4 and J usage is TRBJ2-1; 9 bases line up with TRBD1. Unmatched junction bases numbered 9, after V lost 5 bases and J lost 10 bases. The CDR3 covers 14 residues. CDR3 DNA sequence: TGTGCCAGCAGTCCAGGGACAGGGAAGGCCGAGCAGTTCTTC. It is translated as CASSPGTGKAEQFF.

This clonotype came up many times. The rearrangement joins TRBV12-3 or TRBV12-4 to TRBJ1-5; D is undetermined. V lost 2 bases, J lost 0 bases, and 8 bases lay in between. The CDR3 consists of 15 residues. This chain's CDR3 is CASSLRFYSNQPQHF. DNA for the CDR3: TGTGCCAGCAGTTTAAGGTTTTATAGCAATCAGCCCCAGCATTTT.

This clonotype was recorded at least ten times. This rearrangement joins TRBV4-1 to TRBJ1-1; a weak D match, TRBD1 (6 bases). This CDR3 is built from 15 residues. V lost 4 bases, J lost 2 bases, and 14 bases lay in between. CDR1 is MGHRA, CDR2 YSYEKL, per germline. The CDR3: CASSREGHPNTEAFF. The CDR3 nucleotides read TGCGCCAGCAGCCGGGAGGGACACCCAAACACTGAAGCTTTCTTT.

This clonotype was recorded at least ten times. The chain joins TRBV4-3 to TRBJ2-4, with 7 bases aligning to TRBD2. Germline CDR1 reads LGHNA; CDR2 reads YSLEER. V lost 4 bases to trimming and J lost 1 base; unmatched junction nucleotides: 7. CDR3 length: 16 residues. The CDR3 region is CASSPLLGGAKNIQYF. The CDR3 DNA sequence: TGCGCCAGCAGCCCCTTACTCGGGGGGGCCAAAAACATTCAGTACTTC.

This clonotype was observed at least ten times. The chain joins TRBV11-2 to TRBJ1-1; D is unclear. The CDR3 is 15 residues long. With 5 bases removed from V and 3 bases from J, the gap between germline ends came to 16 bases. CDR1 is SGHAT, CDR2 FQNNGV, per germline. CDR3 sequence (DNA): TGTGCCAGCAGCCGTTCCTCAAATGGGGACACTGAAGCTTTCTTT. Its protein product is CASSRSSNGDTEAFF.

This clonotype was counted many times. The V call is TRBV20-1, the J call TRBJ2-3, with D possibly TRBD2 on 7 matching bases. V dropped 3 bases and J dropped 0 bases, with 13 bases sitting between them. CDR1 is DFQATT, CDR2 SNEGSKA, per germline (reference sequence). The CDR3 is made up of 15 amino acids. The CDR3 DNA follows: TGCAGTGCTAGCTTACGGGGGGCTAGCACAGATACGCAGTATTTT. As protein: CSASLRGASTDTQYF.

This clonotype was counted ten times or more. This sequence joins TRBV4-2 and TRBJ2-5; D call uncertain. The CDR3 covers 16 residues. Germline V gene sequence: CDR1 LGHNA, CDR2 YNFKEQ. Trimming left V 0 bases short and J 5 bases short, with 16 bases between. The CDR3 nucleotides are TGTGCCAGCAGCCAAGAAACGGCAGTCCTCACGGAGACCCAGTACTTC. It is translated as CASSQETAVLTETQYF.

The sample holds many counts of this clonotype. This rearrangement joins TRBV10-3 to TRBJ1-2; perhaps TRBD1 as D (5 bases). Trimming stripped 3 bases from V and 8 bases from J, with 16 bases between. In germline, CDR1 is ENHRY, CDR2 SYGVKD. The CDR3 is made up of 14 amino acids. The CDR3 spells CAISETGGAGGYTF. In DNA form, the CDR3 reads TGTGCCATCAGTGAAACAGGTGGAGCAGGGGGCTACACCTTC.

This clonotype occurred many times. The chain has TRBV20-1 and TRBJ1-4, with TRBD1 matching over 9 bases. The CDR3 totals 14 residues. The germline V gene has CDR1 DFQATT and CDR2 SNEGSKA (reference sequence). J lost 7 bases, V lost 0 bases, and 3 bases had no gene match. The CDR3 DNA sequence: TGCAGTGCTAGAGATACAGGGGGCGTTGAAAAACTGTTTTTT. Amino acid sequence: CSARDTGGVEKLFF.

This clonotype occurred many times. The genes are TRBV18 and TRBJ2-7; the D gene is possibly TRBD2 (5 bases). The V gene lost 5 bases and the J gene lost 4 bases, with 15 bases spanning the gap. This CDR3 contains 14 residues. Germline assignment: CDR1 KGHSH and CDR2 LQKENI. The DNA for the CDR3 is TGTGCCAGCTCAAAAGGACGGACTGAGTACGAGCAGTACGTC. The encoded protein is CASSKGRTEYEQYV.

This clonotype came up many times. The chain has TRBV20-1 and TRBJ1-4; D is possibly TRBD1 (6 bases). CDR3 size: 13 residues. CDR1 is DFQATT, CDR2 SNEGSKA, per germline (reference sequence). V shed 3 bases and J shed 7 bases, with 12 bases lying between them. The CDR3 nucleotides read TGCAGTGCTAGGGCCAGGGGTGGTGAAAAACTGTTTTTT. This sequence encodes CSARARGGEKLFF.

This clonotype was seen more than once but under ten times. V gene TRBV5-1 combines with J gene TRBJ1-6; TRBD1 agrees at 7 bases. V dropped 1 base and J dropped 8; count of bases not matched to a gene: 9. Germline loops: CDR1 SGHRS, CDR2 YFSETQ. This CDR3 spans 16 amino acids. CDR3 in amino acids: CASSLFGTGVDSPLHF. CDR3 DNA: TGCGCCAGCAGCTTGTTCGGCACAGGGGTTGATTCACCCCTCCACTTT.

This clonotype was observed many times. The V call is TRBV4-1, the J call TRBJ1-1; maybe TRBD1 (5 bases). Trimming took off 1 base at V and 0 bases at J, with 24 bases between the two ends. The CDR3 runs to 20 residues. CDR1 is MGHRA and CDR2 is YSYEKL in the germline V gene. CDR3 protein: CASSQVVLGAPGGLNTEAFF. The CDR3 region has the DNA TGCGCCAGCAGCCAAGTAGTTTTGGGAGCTCCGGGGGGATTGAACACTGAAGCTTTCTTT.

This clonotype qualifies as medium-sized. V is TRBV5-1 and J is TRBJ2-5; D possibly matches TRBD1 or TRBD2 (5 bases each). Germline V gives CDR1 SGHRS, CDR2 YFSETQ. CDR3 length: 16 amino acids. V was clipped by 0 bases and J by 5 bases, with 17 bases between them. CDR3 protein: CASSLADTSSGETQYF. The CDR3 coding sequence is TGCGCCAGCAGCTTGGCGGACACCTCCTCGGGGGAGACCCAGTACTTC.

This clonotype appeared a few times. The chain couples TRBV7-2 to TRBJ1-1, with TRBD1 as a possible D gene (5 bases). The V gene lost 1 base and the J gene lost 3 bases, with 12 bases spanning the gap. This CDR3 region has 15 residues. Per the germline V gene, CDR1 is SGHTA and CDR2 is FQGNSA. The CDR3 DNA reads as TGTGCCAGCAGCTTAGTGGCAGGGAGCCACACTGAAGCTTTCTTT. It translates to CASSLVAGSHTEAFF. The whole variable domain, filled in from reference TRBV7-2 and TRBJ1-1, reads GAGVSQSPSNKVTEKGKDVELRCDPISGHTALYWYRQSLGQGLEFLIYFQGNSAPDKSGLPSDRFSAERTGGSVSTLTIQRTQQEDSAVYLCASSLVAGSHTEAFFGQGTRLTVV.

This clonotype is medium-sized by share. The chain joins TRBV12-3 or TRBV12-4 to TRBJ2-3; D remains ambiguous. The length of the CDR3 is 16 residues. V shed 0 bases and J shed 3 bases, with 13 bases lying between them. CDR3 region: CASSLALDGVTDTQYF. For the CDR3, the DNA is TGTGCCAGCAGTTTAGCGCTGGATGGGGTAACAGATACGCAGTATTTT.

This clonotype came up many times. The gene calls are TRBV5-1 and TRBJ2-5, with D unclear. The CDR3 sequence is 16 residues long. The germline V and J ends were trimmed by 0 bases and 5 bases, with 17 bases remaining between them. In germline, CDR1 is SGHRS, CDR2 YFSETQ. The CDR3 nucleotides read TGCGCCAGCAGCTTGGGGCTCCTATGGGCCCAGGAGACCCAGTACTTC. It encodes CASSLGLLWAQETQYF.

This clonotype was seen repeatedly, ten times or more. The chain couples TRBV10-3 to TRBJ1-5; D not certain. The CDR3 runs to 14 residues. CDR1 and CDR2 (germline): ENHRY, SYGVKD. Between the trimmed V and J ends, which lost 1 base and 3 bases, there was a span of 7 bases. The CDR3 region has the DNA TGTGCCATCAGTGAGTGGGATACCAATCAGCCCCAGCATTTT. This translates into CAISEWDTNQPQHF.

This clonotype was seen many times. V gene TRBV7-8 combines with J gene TRBJ1-1; D is unresolved. V lost 6 bases and J 5 bases, leaving 13 bases between the germline ends. Germline lookup yields CDR1 SGHVS and CDR2 FQNEAQ. This CDR3 is built from 13 residues. Here the CDR3 reads CASRPFAETEAFF. The CDR3 region has the DNA TGTGCCAGCAGACCCTTCGCGGAGACTGAAGCTTTCTTT.

This clonotype showed up many times. V and J are TRBV19 and TRBJ1-2; tentative D call: TRBD1 (6 bases). The V end was cut by 2 bases, the J end by 4 bases, with 20 bases between. The CDR3 is made up of 17 amino acids. In germline, CDR1 is LNHDA, CDR2 SQIVND (reference sequence). CDR3 residues: CASSIPAEGVPGYGYTF. The DNA of the CDR3 is TGTGCCAGTAGTATACCTGCGGAGGGGGTCCCGGGCTATGGCTACACCTTC. Variable domain in full (rest from reference TRBV19 and TRBJ1-2): DGGITQSPKYLFRKEGQNVTLSCEQNLNHDAMYWYRQDPGQGLRLIYYSQIVNDFQKGDIAEGYSVSREKKESFPLTVTSAQKNPTAFYLCASSIPAEGVPGYGYTFGSGTRLTVV.

This clonotype has ten or more counts. This chain connects TRBV6-2 or TRBV6-3 to TRBJ2-5; 7 bases line up with TRBD1. This CDR3 has 14 amino acids. Trimming removed 1 base from V and 5 bases from J; junction bases left unmatched: 4. Germline loops: CDR1 MNHEY, CDR2 SVGEGT. The CDR3 DNA follows: TGTGCCAGCAGTTACTTGGGACAGTCGGAGACCCAGTACTTC. It translates to CASSYLGQSETQYF.

This clonotype was observed at least ten times. J is TRBJ1-1 and V is TRBV20-1; D remains ambiguous. This CDR3 is 15 amino acids long. V lost 0 bases and J lost 1, with 12 bases in between. CDR1 and CDR2 from the germline V gene are DFQATT and SNEGSKA (reference sequence). The DNA of the CDR3 is TGCAGTGCTAGAGATTTGGGCAGAGAGAACACTGAAGCTTTCTTT. Encoded protein: CSARDLGRENTEAFF.

This clonotype came up many times. The rearrangement links TRBV11-1 to TRBJ1-1; D gene ambiguous. Germline V gene lookup returns CDR1 SGHAT and CDR2 FQDESV (reference sequence). CDR3 size: 13 residues. V lost 5 bases and J 3 bases, leaving 10 bases between the germline ends. The DNA of the CDR3 is TGTGCCAGCAGCCCACACCGATACACTGAAGCTTTCTTT. As protein: CASSPHRYTEAFF.